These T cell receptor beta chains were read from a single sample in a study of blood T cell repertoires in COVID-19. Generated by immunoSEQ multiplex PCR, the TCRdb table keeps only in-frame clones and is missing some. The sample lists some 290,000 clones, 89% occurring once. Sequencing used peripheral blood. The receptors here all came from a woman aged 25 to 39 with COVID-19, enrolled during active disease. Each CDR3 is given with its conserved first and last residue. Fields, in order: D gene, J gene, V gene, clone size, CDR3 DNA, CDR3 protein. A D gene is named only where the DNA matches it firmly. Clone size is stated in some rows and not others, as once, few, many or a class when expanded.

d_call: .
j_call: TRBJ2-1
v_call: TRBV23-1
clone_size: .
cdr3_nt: TGCGCCAGCAGTCAATCGAGGGCGAGAGAGGGCAATGAGCAGTTCTTC
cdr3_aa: CASSQSRAREGNEQFF

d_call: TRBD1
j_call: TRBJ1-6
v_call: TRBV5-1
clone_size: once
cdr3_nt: TGCGCCAGCAGCTTGGCCGGACAGGGACGGTCACCCCTCCACTTT
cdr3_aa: CASSLAGQGRSPLHF

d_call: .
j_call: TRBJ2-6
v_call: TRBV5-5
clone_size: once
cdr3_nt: TGTGCCAGCAGCCGCGCGGGGCCTGGGGCCAACGTCCTGACTTTC
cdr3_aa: CASSRAGPGANVLTF

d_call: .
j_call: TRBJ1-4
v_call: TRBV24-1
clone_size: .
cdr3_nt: TGTGCCACCACCCCCCTAAGTTTCAGGTTCTCTGAAAAACTGTTTTTT
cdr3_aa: CATTPLSFRFSEKLFF

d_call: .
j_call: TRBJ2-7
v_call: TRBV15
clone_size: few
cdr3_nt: TGTGCCACCAGCAGAGCTCGAGGGGGAGTCTACGAGCAGTACTTC
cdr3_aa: CATSRARGGVYEQYF

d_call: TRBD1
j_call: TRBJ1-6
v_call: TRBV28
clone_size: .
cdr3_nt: TGTGCCAGCAGTTTAGAAATCGGAGGGGGCTTCGGTTCACCCCTCCACTTT
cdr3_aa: CASSLEIGGGFGSPLHF

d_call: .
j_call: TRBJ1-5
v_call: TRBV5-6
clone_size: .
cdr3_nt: TGTGCCAGCAGCTTGGGGAGGGTCCGCAATCAGCCCCAGCATTTT
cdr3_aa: CASSLGRVRNQPQHF

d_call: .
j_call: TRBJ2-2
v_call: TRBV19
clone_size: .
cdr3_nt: TGTGCCAGCGCTGATAGGGGCGGGGAGCTGTTTTTT
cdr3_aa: CASADRGGELFF

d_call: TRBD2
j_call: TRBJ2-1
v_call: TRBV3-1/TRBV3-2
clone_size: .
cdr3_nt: TGTGCCAGCAGCCAAGCGGGTAGCGGGGGCGGATACTCCTACAATGAGCAGTTCTTC
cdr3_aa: CASSQAGSGGGYSYNEQFF

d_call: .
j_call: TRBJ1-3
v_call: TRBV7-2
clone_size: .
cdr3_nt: TGTGCCAGCAGCTTAGGGGGAGTTGCGGGAAACACCATATATTTT
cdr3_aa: CASSLGGVAGNTIYF

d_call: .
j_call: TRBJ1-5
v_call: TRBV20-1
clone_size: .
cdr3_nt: TGCAGTGCTGGGGGGGTTCAGCCCCAGCATTTT
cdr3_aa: CSAGGVQPQHF

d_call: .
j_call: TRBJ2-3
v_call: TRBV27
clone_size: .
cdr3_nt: TGTGCCAGCAGTTCATTACAGCAAGTCAGGGGAGATACGCAGTATTTT
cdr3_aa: CASSSLQQVRGDTQYF

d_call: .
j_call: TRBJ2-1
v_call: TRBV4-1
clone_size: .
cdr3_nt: TGCGCCAGCAGCCCTCCAGGGCCTTACTCCTACAATGAGCAGTTCTTC
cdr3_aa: CASSPPGPYSYNEQFF

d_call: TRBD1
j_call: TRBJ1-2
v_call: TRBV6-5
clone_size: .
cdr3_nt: TGTGCCAGCAGTTCCGACAGGGCCCCTTATGGCTACACCTTC
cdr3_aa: CASSSDRAPYGYTF

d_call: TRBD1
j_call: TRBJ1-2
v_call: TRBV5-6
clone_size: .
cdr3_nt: TGTGCCAGCACCCCGCTGGGACAGAACTATGGCTACACCTTC
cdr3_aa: CASTPLGQNYGYTF

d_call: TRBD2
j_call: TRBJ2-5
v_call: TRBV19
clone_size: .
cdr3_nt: TGTGCCAGTAGCGTGGGAGCGGGGGGACGAGAGACCCAGTACTTC
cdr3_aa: CASSVGAGGRETQYF

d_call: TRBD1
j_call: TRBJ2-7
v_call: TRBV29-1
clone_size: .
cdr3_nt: TGCAGCGTTGACAGACAGGGAGAGCAGTACTTC
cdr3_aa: CSVDRQGEQYF

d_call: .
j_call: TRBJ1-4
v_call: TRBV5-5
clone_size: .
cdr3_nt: TGTGCCAGCAGCTCGTATGCGGGTTCGGAGGAAAAACTGTTTTTT
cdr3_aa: CASSSYAGSEEKLFF

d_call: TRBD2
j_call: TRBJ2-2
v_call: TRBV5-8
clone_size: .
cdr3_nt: TGTGCCAGCAGAAGTAGCGGGGGGTCGACCGGGGAGCTGTTTTTT
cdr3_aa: CASRSSGGSTGELFF

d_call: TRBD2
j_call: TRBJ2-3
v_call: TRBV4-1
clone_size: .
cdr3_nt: TGCGCCAGCAGCTCCGGACTAGCGGGGGGCAGACTTCGGGATACGCAGTATTTT
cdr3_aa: CASSSGLAGGRLRDTQYF

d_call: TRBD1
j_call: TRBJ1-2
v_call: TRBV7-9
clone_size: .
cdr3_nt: TGTGCCAGCAGCCACCCCGGGACAGGTGGCTACACCTTC
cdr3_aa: CASSHPGTGGYTF

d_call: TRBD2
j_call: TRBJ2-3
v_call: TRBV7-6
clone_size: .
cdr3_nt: TGTGCCAGCAGCTTAAGATTGGATAGCGGGGGGACCACAGATACGCAGTATTTT
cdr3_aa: CASSLRLDSGGTTDTQYF

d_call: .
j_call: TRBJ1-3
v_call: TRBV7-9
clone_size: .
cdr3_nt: TGTGCCAGCAGCTTAGCGAAGCAGGCGATCTCTGGAAACACCATATATTTT
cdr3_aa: CASSLAKQAISGNTIYF

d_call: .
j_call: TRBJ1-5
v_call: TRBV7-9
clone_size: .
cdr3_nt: TGTGCCAGCAGCTTTTGGGACACCAATCAGCCCCAGCATTTT
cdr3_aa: CASSFWDTNQPQHF

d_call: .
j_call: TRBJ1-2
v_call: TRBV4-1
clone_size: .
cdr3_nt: TGCGCCAGCAGCCAAGAGGGGTTCCAGGGCCCCTATGGCTACACCTTC
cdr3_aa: CASSQEGFQGPYGYTF

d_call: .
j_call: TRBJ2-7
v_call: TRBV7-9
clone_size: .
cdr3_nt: TGTGCCAGCAGCTCCCCTCCCAAGAGCGAGCAGTACTTC
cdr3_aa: CASSSPPKSEQYF

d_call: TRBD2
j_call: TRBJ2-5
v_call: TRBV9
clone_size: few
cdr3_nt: TGTGCCAGCAGCGGGGGTAGCGGGGGCCCAGAGACCCAGTACTTC
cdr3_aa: CASSGGSGGPETQYF

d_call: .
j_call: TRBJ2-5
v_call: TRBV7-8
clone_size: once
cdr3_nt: TGTGCCAGCAGCCCCAGACAGGATACAATCAAAGAGACCCAGTACTTC
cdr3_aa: CASSPRQDTIKETQYF

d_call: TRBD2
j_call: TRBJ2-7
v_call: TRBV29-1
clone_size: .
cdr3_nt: TGCAGCGTTGAAGATGCAGCGGGGGGAGCCTACGAGCAGTACTTC
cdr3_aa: CSVEDAAGGAYEQYF

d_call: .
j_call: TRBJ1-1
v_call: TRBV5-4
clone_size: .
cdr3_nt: TGTGCCAGCAGCTTGGGAGGGTTTAACACTGAAGCTTTCTTT
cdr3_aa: CASSLGGFNTEAFF

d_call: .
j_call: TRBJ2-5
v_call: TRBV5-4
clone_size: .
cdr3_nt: TGTGCCAGCAGCTTTGGGAGCCTACGGGGGCAAGAGACCCAGTACTTC
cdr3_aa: CASSFGSLRGQETQYF

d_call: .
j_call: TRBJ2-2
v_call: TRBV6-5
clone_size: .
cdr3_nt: TGTGCCAGCAGTTACACAGAGTCGGTCGGGGAGCTGTTTTTT
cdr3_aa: CASSYTESVGELFF

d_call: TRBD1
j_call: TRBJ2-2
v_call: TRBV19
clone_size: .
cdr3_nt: TGTGCCAGTAGTATAAGAACAGGGGGGAACACCGGGGAGCTGTTTTTT
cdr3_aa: CASSIRTGGNTGELFF

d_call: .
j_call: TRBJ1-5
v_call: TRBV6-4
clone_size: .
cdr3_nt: TGTGCCAGCAGTCAAGGGGAGGGTCAGCCCCAGCATTTT
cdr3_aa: CASSQGEGQPQHF

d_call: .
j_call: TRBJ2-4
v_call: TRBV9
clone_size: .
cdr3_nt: TGTGCCAGCAGCCCCCCGGGGGGCGGGGGAAACATTCAGTACTTC
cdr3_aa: CASSPPGGGGNIQYF

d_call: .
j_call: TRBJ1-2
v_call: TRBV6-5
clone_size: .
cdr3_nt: TGTGCCAGCACCGATCTGCGGGGCTATGGCTACACCTTC
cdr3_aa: CASTDLRGYGYTF

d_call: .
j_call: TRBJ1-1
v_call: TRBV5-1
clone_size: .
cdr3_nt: TGCGCCAGCAGCTTGGCGTGGGGCGGACGGACTGAAGCTTTCTTT
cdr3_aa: CASSLAWGGRTEAFF

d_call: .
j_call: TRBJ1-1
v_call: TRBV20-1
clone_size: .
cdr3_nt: TGCAGTGCTAGTTTGCAGCCGGGCACTGAAGCTTTCTTT
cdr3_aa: CSASLQPGTEAFF

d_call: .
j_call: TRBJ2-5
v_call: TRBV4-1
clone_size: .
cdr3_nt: TGCGCCAGCAGCCAAACAAGGGACTTAGGAAAGACCCAGTACTTC
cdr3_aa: CASSQTRDLGKTQYF

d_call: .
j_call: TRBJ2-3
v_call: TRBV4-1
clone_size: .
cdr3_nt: TGCGCCAGCAGCCAAGAAGGCAGGCGCACAGATACGCAGTATTTT
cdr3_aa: CASSQEGRRTDTQYF

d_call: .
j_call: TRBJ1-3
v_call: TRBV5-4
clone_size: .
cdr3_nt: TGTGCCAGCAGCTTGGGTGGACTGTTCTCTGGAAACACCATATATTTT
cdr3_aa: CASSLGGLFSGNTIYF

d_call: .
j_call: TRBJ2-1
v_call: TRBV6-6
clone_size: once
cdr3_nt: TGTGCCAGCAGTTCCCCGGGACTCTCTAATGAGCAGTTCTTC
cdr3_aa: CASSSPGLSNEQFF